Listed below are T cell receptor beta chains from one sample, sequenced in a study of blood T cell repertoires in COVID-19. The data were produced by immunoSEQ multiplex PCR, yet TCRdb's version contains in-frame clones alone and is incomplete. This table holds about 97,000 clones, 70% to 80% found once. The sample taken for sequencing was peripheral blood. These receptors all stem from a man aged 55 to 69 with active or convalescent COVID-19. CDR3s include the opening cysteine and the closing phenylalanine or tryptophan. D genes are given only for firm matches. Size tells how often a clone was seen (once, few, many) or the class of an expanded clone, and some rows leave it out.

d_call	v_call	clone_size	j_call	cdr3_aa	cdr3_nt
-	TRBV19	-	TRBJ1-4	CASSTGLGPPGEKLFF	TGTGCCAGTAGTACTGGCCTTGGGCCGCCTGGCGAAAAACTGTTTTTT
-	TRBV6-4	-	TRBJ1-1	CASRDTLMNTEAFF	TGTGCCAGCAGAGACACTTTAATGAACACTGAAGCTTTCTTT
-	TRBV7-6	-	TRBJ1-2	CASSRSDSQANYGYTF	TGTGCCAGCAGCCGCTCAGACAGTCAAGCTAACTATGGCTACACCTTC
TRBD1	TRBV29-1	-	TRBJ2-5	CSANRGQGQTQYF	TGCAGCGCTAACAGGGGTCAGGGTCAGACCCAGTACTTC
-	TRBV7-2	-	TRBJ2-7	CASGLTRYEQYF	TGTGCCAGCGGACTAACACGCTACGAGCAGTACTTC
-	TRBV7-8	-	TRBJ1-5	CASSLVAGFSNQPQHF	TGTGCCAGCAGCTTAGTAGCGGGGTTTAGCAATCAGCCCCAGCATTTT
TRBD1	TRBV5-1	-	TRBJ1-2	CASSLEDRGPYGYTF	TGCGCCAGCAGCTTGGAAGACAGGGGGCCCTATGGCTACACCTTC
TRBD1	TRBV18	-	TRBJ1-1	CASSLQGAKGNTEAFF	TGTGCCAGCTCACTCCAGGGGGCAAAGGGGAACACTGAAGCTTTCTTT
TRBD1	TRBV7-2	-	TRBJ1-2	CASSLVTGQGWGYTF	TGTGCCAGCAGCTTAGTTACGGGACAGGGATGGGGCTACACCTTC
-	TRBV30	-	TRBJ2-1	CAWRLTYNEQFF	TGTGCCTGGAGGTTAACCTACAATGAGCAGTTCTTC
TRBD2	TRBV5-1	-	TRBJ2-3	CASSKGLAPTADTQYF	TGCGCCAGCAGCAAGGGACTAGCGCCGACCGCAGATACGCAGTATTTT
-	TRBV5-6	-	TRBJ2-1	CASSLMSQPGEQFF	TGTGCCAGCAGCTTGATGTCCCAGCCGGGGGAGCAGTTCTTC
TRBD1	TRBV3-1/TRBV3-2	once	TRBJ2-7	CASSTTTGGQYEQYF	TGTGCCAGCAGTACTACGACAGGGGGTCAGTACGAGCAGTACTTC
TRBD1	TRBV7-7	-	TRBJ2-2	CASSPGQGKSGELFF	TGTGCCAGCAGCCCCGGACAGGGAAAGTCCGGGGAGCTGTTTTTT
-	TRBV18	-	TRBJ1-6	CASSLYDRSYNSPLHF	TGTGCCAGCTCACTATACGACAGGAGCTATAATTCACCCCTCCACTTT
-	TRBV9	-	TRBJ2-3	CASSSRGRGDTQYF	TGTGCCAGCAGCTCAAGGGGGAGGGGAGATACGCAGTATTTT
TRBD2	TRBV19	many	TRBJ2-1	CASSMGSTGSGRAAYNEQFF	TGTGCCAGTAGTATGGGTTCAACGGGGAGCGGGAGGGCCGCCTACAATGAGCAGTTCTTC
-	TRBV5-6	-	TRBJ1-2	CASSLTGPQVPYGYTF	TGTGCCAGCAGCTTAACCGGACCACAGGTCCCATATGGCTACACCTTC
TRBD2	TRBV5-1	-	TRBJ2-7	CASSLAASGRGYEQYF	TGCGCCAGCAGCTTGGCAGCTAGCGGGAGAGGCTACGAGCAGTACTTC
-	TRBV4-1	-	TRBJ2-5	CASSQTDRGRGETQYF	TGCGCCAGCAGCCAAACGGACCGGGGGCGGGGGGAGACCCAGTACTTC
TRBD1	TRBV6-5	-	TRBJ1-3	CASRRQGAFGNTIYF	TGTGCCAGCAGGAGACAGGGGGCGTTTGGAAACACCATATATTTT
TRBD1	TRBV5-1	few	TRBJ1-6	CATSAGQESSPLHF	TGCGCCACCTCGGCGGGACAGGAGAGTTCACCCCTCCACTTT
TRBD1	TRBV7-9	-	TRBJ2-2	CASSLGATGTGELFF	TGTGCCAGCAGCTTAGGCGCGACAGGGACCGGGGAGCTGTTTTTT
TRBD2	TRBV5-1	-	TRBJ2-3	CASTPGREEDTQYF	TGCGCCAGCACCCCCGGGCGGGAGGAAGATACGCAGTATTTT
-	TRBV6-5	-	TRBJ1-1	CASSYSRNTEAFF	TGTGCCAGCAGTTACTCGAGGAACACTGAAGCTTTCTTT
-	TRBV12-3/TRBV12-4	-	TRBJ2-4	CASSSQGWDIQYF	TGTGCCAGCAGTTCTCAGGGGTGGGACATTCAGTACTTC
-	TRBV7-9	-	TRBJ2-6	CASTVRSGANVLTF	TGTGCCAGCACCGTCCGCTCTGGGGCCAACGTCCTGACTTTC
TRBD1	TRBV24-1	many	TRBJ2-5	CATSGDSIQETQYF	TGTGCCACCAGTGGGGACAGCATTCAAGAGACCCAGTACTTC
-	TRBV7-8	-	TRBJ2-1	CASSLESRKQFF	TGTGCCAGCAGCTTAGAGTCTAGAAAGCAGTTCTTC
-	TRBV6-1	-	TRBJ2-5	CASSKAGIQETQYF	TGTGCCAGCAGTAAAGCGGGCATACAAGAGACCCAGTACTTC
-	TRBV2	few	TRBJ2-2	CASSVQGWSNTGELFF	TGTGCCAGCAGTGTACAGGGCTGGTCGAACACCGGGGAGCTGTTTTTT
-	TRBV27	-	TRBJ1-2	CASSPRRGVEGYTF	TGTGCCAGCAGCCCTCGTCGGGGTGTGGAAGGCTACACCTTC
TRBD1	TRBV7-8	-	TRBJ2-7	CASSPGTGLYEQYF	TGTGCCAGCAGCCCGGGGACAGGGCTATACGAGCAGTACTTC
-	TRBV5-4	-	TRBJ2-1	CASSLVSGGEQFF	TGTGCCAGCAGCTTGGTTTCCGGGGGTGAGCAGTTCTTC
-	TRBV21-1	-	TRBJ1-5	CASSKEQGRWGNQPQHF	TGTGCCAGCAGCAAAGAACAGGGGCGATGGGGCAATCAGCCCCAGCATTTT
TRBD1	TRBV24-1	once	TRBJ1-2	CATSDPQGDGYGYTF	TGTGCCACCAGTGATCCCCAGGGGGATGGCTATGGCTACACCTTC
TRBD1	TRBV18	-	TRBJ1-2	CASSQGQGFNYGYTF	TGTGCCAGCTCACAAGGACAGGGTTTTAACTATGGCTACACCTTC
TRBD2	TRBV6-5	-	TRBJ2-5	CASKNSGTETQYF	TGTGCCAGCAAGAATAGCGGGACAGAGACCCAGTACTTC
-	TRBV19	few	TRBJ1-5	CASSIGGGQPQHF	TGTGCCAGTAGTATAGGAGGGGGACAGCCCCAGCATTTT
TRBD1	TRBV19	-	TRBJ1-6	CASSSPGQHSPLHF	TGTGCCAGTAGTTCCCCGGGACAGCATTCACCCCTCCACTTT
-	TRBV15	-	TRBJ1-1	CATSLGGVAEAFF	TGTGCCACCAGCCTTGGGGGCGTCGCAGAAGCTTTCTTT
-	TRBV5-6	-	TRBJ2-5	CASSLGGISIQETQYF	TGTGCCAGCAGCCTAGGAGGGATTAGTATCCAAGAGACCCAGTACTTC
TRBD2	TRBV29-1	-	TRBJ2-6	CSVWTSGRAGANVLTF	TGCAGCGTTTGGACTAGCGGGAGAGCTGGGGCCAACGTCCTGACTTTC
TRBD1	TRBV19	-	TRBJ1-2	CASSVTGTGDGYTF	TGTGCCAGTAGTGTAACCGGGACAGGGGATGGCTACACCTTC
-	TRBV28	once	TRBJ1-5	CASSSPLVTGDSNQPQHF	TGTGCCAGCAGCTCCCCTTTGGTTACCGGGGATAGCAATCAGCCCCAGCATTTT
-	TRBV15	-	TRBJ2-5	CATSRGERERTETQYF	TGTGCCACCAGCAGAGGTGAACGGGAGAGGACAGAGACCCAGTACTTC
-	TRBV10-3	-	TRBJ1-1	CAIRPGATVLMNTEAFF	TGTGCCATCAGGCCTGGAGCGACGGTATTAATGAACACTGAAGCTTTCTTT
-	TRBV5-8	once	TRBJ2-5	CASSLVQGPRQETQYF	TGTGCCAGCAGCTTGGTGCAGGGCCCCCGACAAGAGACCCAGTACTTC
-	TRBV4-1	-	TRBJ1-4	CASSQDGGKTGEKLFF	TGCGCCAGCAGCCAAGACGGGGGGAAGACGGGTGAAAAACTGTTTTTT
TRBD1	TRBV6-6	-	TRBJ1-4	CASSRTGVYEKLFF	TGTGCCAGCAGTCGGACAGGGGTGTATGAAAAACTGTTTTTT
-	TRBV7-9	few	TRBJ2-7	CASSPQGVSYEQYF	TGTGCCAGCAGCCCACAGGGTGTATCCTACGAGCAGTACTTC
-	TRBV5-1	-	TRBJ1-3	CASSLRQGLSGNTIYF	TGCGCCAGCTCATTAAGGCAGGGCTTATCTGGAAACACCATATATTTT
-	TRBV2	few	TRBJ2-1	CASRLYNEQFF	TGTGCCAGCCGTCTTTACAATGAGCAGTTCTTC
TRBD1	TRBV7-6	-	TRBJ1-1	CASSARQGMNTEAFF	TGTGCCAGCAGCGCAAGACAGGGCATGAACACTGAAGCTTTCTTT
-	TRBV12-3/TRBV12-4	-	TRBJ1-2	CASSVGGYGYTF	TGTGCCAGCAGTGTGGGGGGCTATGGCTACACCTTC
-	TRBV9	-	TRBJ2-1	CASSVVLASNEQFF	TGTGCCAGCAGCGTAGTTCTAGCCTCCAATGAGCAGTTCTTC
-	TRBV5-1	-	TRBJ1-2	CASSSALASKVYGYTF	TGCGCCAGCAGCTCCGCCTTAGCCTCAAAGGTCTATGGCTACACCTTC
TRBD2	TRBV18	once	TRBJ2-2	CASSPPSGSRTGELFF	TGTGCCAGCTCACCACCGAGCGGGAGTCGCACCGGGGAGCTGTTTTTT
TRBD2	TRBV28	-	TRBJ2-1	CASSPTSGLGNEQFF	TGTGCCAGCAGTCCTACTAGCGGGCTCGGCAATGAGCAGTTCTTC